This T cell receptor (beta chain) was sequenced during a study of OX40 agonist ivuxolimab in advanced cancers. Some background on the complete study: Ivuxolimab, which targeted the costimulatory receptor OX40 (CD134), was an agonistic, fully human IgG2 monoclonal antibody. Intravenous ivuxolimab was administered to patients every 2 weeks at six dose levels: 0.01, 0.1, 0.3, 1.5, 3 and 10 mg/kg. Of the roughly 54 patients in dose escalation, about 20 had hepatocellular carcinoma, about 15 had melanoma, 9 had renal cell carcinoma and 9 had head and neck cancer. In the dose-escalation cohort, 65% to 85% of patients were male, and the mean age was approximately 60 years with a range of roughly 20 to 79. Patients were allowed to have had prior anti-PD-1, anti-PD-L1 or anti-CTLA-4 therapy, and approximately 40% of the dose-escalation patients had been treated with checkpoint inhibitors. Partial responses occurred in three dose-escalation patients: two with cutaneous melanoma and one with hepatocellular carcinoma. The point of sequencing TCRbeta in the periphery was to test whether ivuxolimab changed TCR sequence diversity and drove clonal T-cell expansion. The paper reports the monotherapy dose-escalation portion (N ≈ 50 patients) of the phase I ivuxolimab trial.

On this clone itself: This receptor's antigen is unknown. One base away there is no much larger clone; base qualities are not given.

Study-wide conclusions, independent of this receptor: At doses of 0.1 to 3.0 mg/kg, clonal expansion of both CD4+ and CD8+ T cells in blood was seen between baseline and week 6. After ivuxolimab, more expanded clones were found on average in CD8+ T cells than in CD4+ T cells. The antigen specificity of the clonally expanded peripheral T cells was not determined. Low levels of normalized T-cell clonal expansion were also seen in some patients who did not respond. In partial responders in the 0.1-3.0 mg/kg groups, normalized peripheral clonal expansion was found to be among the lowest, especially among CD8+ T cells.

To sequence the TCRbeta CDR3 region, genomic DNA was isolated from the sorted cells. The immunoSEQ Assay was used for sequencing of TCRbeta CDR3 regions. The source is immuneACCESS, and TCRdb retained only in-frame sequences with V and J called. Part of the clones is not carried over; for the studies checked, unresolved V genes explain less than half of this, and the remainder is unexplained. This sample comprises roughly 6,300 clones, under 80% of them detected only once. 20% to 25% of the sample is in the top ten clones. Patients with a history of autoimmune disease or receiving systemic immunosuppression were excluded from the trial. Peripheral blood for TCR sequencing was collected from all dose cohorts at baseline, on cycle 4 day 1, and on cycle 7 day 1. Samples were obtained from an open-label, multicenter, first-in-human phase I dose-escalation trial of ivuxolimab. The trial enrolled adults with locally advanced or metastatic head and neck squamous cell, hepatocellular, melanoma or renal cell carcinoma. Before TCR sequencing, CD4+ T cells and CD8+ T cells were sorted from peripheral blood as separate populations.

Via the germline V gene (reference sequence), CDR1 is LNHDA and CDR2 SQIVND. From the cysteine through the phenylalanine, the CDR3 covers 13 amino acids. Just CDR3 DNA is preserved here, 39 bases in frame from base 1. V is reduced by 4 bases and J by 0 bases, leaving a spacing of 7 bases between them. This sequence uses TRBV19 and TRBJ2-7, and TRBD2 may be the D gene, going by 5 matching bases. The sample was CD4+ or CD8+ T cells sorted from blood, taken in a trial of the OX40 agonist ivuxolimab. The clonotype comes from an adult with an advanced solid tumor such as melanoma, head and neck, liver or kidney cancer. The DNA is as follows: TGTGCCAGTAGTACGGGATTCTCCTACGAGCAGTACTTC. This translates into CASSTGFSYEQYF. Reference TRBV19 and TRBJ2-7 genes cover what lies past the CDR3, so the full variable domain is DGGITQSPKYLFRKEGQNVTLSCEQNLNHDAMYWYRQDPGQGLRLIYYSQIVNDFQKGDIAEGYSVSREKKESFPLTVTSAQKNPTAFYLCASSTGFSYEQYFGPGTRLTVT.